One and the same sample provided the 20 T cell receptor beta chains below, sequenced in a study of blood T cell repertoires in COVID-19. Assay: immunoSEQ multiplex PCR; the TCRdb copy retains only in-frame clones and omits some. The table records hundreds of thousands of clones, about 85% of them present only once. Sequences were obtained from PBMCs or T cells enriched from blood (not recorded which). The receptors here all came from a woman younger than 45 with acute COVID-19.

Only one count was recorded for this clone. The rearrangement joins TRBV15 to TRBJ2-1; 13 nucleotides align to TRBD2. V trimming: 1 base; J trimming: 7 bases; junction bases outside the gene matches: 13. Germline V gene data show CDR1 as LNHNV and CDR2 as YYDKDF (reference sequence). The CDR3 runs 19 residues. The CDR3 coding sequence is TGTGCCACCAGCAGAGGAACCGGGACTAGCGGGATCAACCCAAATGAGCAGTTCTTC. As protein: CATSRGTGTSGINPNEQFF.

The genes are TRBV28 and TRBJ1-2; TRBD1 is a possible D gene (6 bases). Germline values: CDR1 MDHEN, CDR2 SYDVKM. Trimming took 4 bases from V and 4 from J, leaving 16 bases between them. The CDR3 spans 15 residues. The CDR3 nucleotides are TGTGCCAGCAGTTCACGACAGGCTGATGGCTATGGCTACACCTTC. It is translated as CASSSRQADGYGYTF.

In this sample, this clone turned up a few times. CDR3 residues: CASSLQEGYGYTF. The CDR3 DNA reads as TGTGCCAGCAGTTTACAGGAGGGCTATGGCTACACCTTC. V is TRBV12-3 or TRBV12-4 and J is TRBJ1-2; D gene uncertain. V lost 2 bases and J 4 bases, leaving 8 bases between the germline ends. The CDR3 sequence is 13 residues long.

The V call is TRBV30, the J call TRBJ1-1; 7 nucleotides match TRBD1. CDR1 is GTSNPN, CDR2 SVGIG, per germline (reference sequence). The J segment lost 3 bases and the V segment lost 3 bases, leaving 4 bases of the junction unmatched. This CDR3 spans 13 amino acids. This chain's CDR3 is CAWRGGGDTEAFF. Written as DNA, the CDR3 is TGTGCCTGGAGAGGGGGCGGTGACACTGAAGCTTTCTTT.

V and J are TRBV5-1 and TRBJ1-1, with TRBD1 as a possible D gene (5 bases). Germline V CDR1 and CDR2: SGHRS, YFSETQ. The CDR3 runs to 14 residues. Trimming cost V 6 bases and J 3 bases, with 15 bases left between them. The CDR3 nucleotides are TGCGCCAGCACTCCGGGGGGGTCCTACACTGAAGCTTTCTTT. Amino acids: CASTPGGSYTEAFF.

The genes are TRBV18 and TRBJ2-7, with D possibly being TRBD1 (6 bases). The CDR3 length is 14 residues. Germline loops: CDR1 KGHSH, CDR2 LQKENI. Trimming removed 3 bases at V and 2 bases at J, with 11 bases between. The CDR3 reads CASSPPGQPYEQYF. The CDR3 region has the DNA TGTGCCAGCTCACCTCCGGGACAACCCTACGAGCAGTACTTC.

This clone was seen a few times. V gene TRBV11-2 combines with J gene TRBJ2-1, with 7 bases matching TRBD1. Trimming at V came to 2 bases and at J to 3 bases, leaving 13 bases not matched to a gene. The CDR3 is made up of 18 amino acids. The germline CDR1 and CDR2 sequences are SGHAT and FQNNGV. The CDR3 sequence: CASSLHRQGRPNYNEQFF. CDR3 DNA: TGTGCCAGCAGCTTACATCGACAGGGCCGCCCAAACTACAATGAGCAGTTCTTC.

The chain links TRBV9 to TRBJ2-5; 7 bases line up with TRBD2. V lost 3 bases and J lost 3; bases outside the gene matches: 14. From germline, CDR1 is SGDLS and CDR2 YYNGEE. The CDR3 extends over 17 amino acids. For the CDR3, the DNA is TGTGCCAGCAGCGATCAAGCGGGGCGGGCACCCGAAGAGACCCAGTACTTC. Translating gives CASSDQAGRAPEETQYF. The full variable domain, completed using reference TRBV9 and TRBJ2-5, is DSGVTQTPKHLITATGQRVTLRCSPRSGDLSVYWYQQSLDQGLQFLIQYYNGEERAKGNILERFSAQQFPDLHSELNLSSLELGDSALYFCASSDQAGRAPEETQYFGPGTRLLVL.

The chain joins TRBV7-2 to TRBJ2-1; 8 nucleotides line up with TRBD2. J was trimmed by 8 bases and V by 2 bases; bases with no gene match: 8. Germline CDR1 reads SGHTA; CDR2 reads FQGNSA. The CDR3 contains 15 residues. CDR3 nucleotides: TGTGCCAGCAGCTTATTGGCGGGGGGTTTGGATGAGCAGTTCTTC. This translates into CASSLLAGGLDEQFF.

The rearrangement uses TRBV14 and TRBJ1-3; D gene ambiguous. Germline V gene lookup returns CDR1 SGHDN and CDR2 FVKESK. The V end was cut by 1 base, the J end by 2 bases, with 9 bases between. The CDR3 is made up of 15 amino acids. CDR3 nucleotides: TGTGCCAGCAGCCAAGCTCCGGGTACTGGAAACACCATATATTTT. Residues: CASSQAPGTGNTIYF.

This clone appeared a few times. The V gene is TRBV27, the J gene TRBJ2-7; a weak D match, TRBD2 (5 bases). Germline V lookup: CDR1 MNHEY, CDR2 SMNVEV (reference sequence). Between the trimmed V and J ends, which lost 11 bases and 0 bases, there was a span of 17 bases. The CDR3 is 14 amino acids. The DNA of the CDR3 is TGTGCCGTACTTGCGGGCTCTAGCTCCTACGAGCAGTACTTC. It codes for CAVLAGSSSYEQYF.

The rearrangement joins TRBV4-3 to TRBJ2-7; 7 positions match TRBD1. CDR3 length: 14 residues. Per the germline V gene, CDR1 is LGHNA and CDR2 is YSLEER. The ends lost 2 bases at V and 4 bases at J; junction bases unmatched: 5. CDR3 amino acids: CASSQNTGVYEQYF. The DNA of the CDR3 is TGCGCCAGCAGCCAAAATACAGGGGTTTACGAGCAGTACTTC.

The chain carries TRBV9 and TRBJ1-2; unclear D gene. This CDR3 is built from 14 residues. V shed 4 bases and J shed 8 bases, with 18 bases lying between them. The germline V gene has CDR1 SGDLS and CDR2 YYNGEE. The CDR3 region is CASSPGGSVWGYTF. The CDR3 DNA reads TGTGCCAGCAGCCCAGGTGGTAGTGTTTGGGGCTACACCTTC.

The gene calls are TRBV21-1 and TRBJ2-2; the listed D gene, TRBD1, was not tested against the DNA. TRBV21-1 is shown as a pseudogene. The CDR3 runs 17 residues. The CDR3 nucleotides read TGTGCCAGCAGCGCCCGGGACAGGCTTTTTAACACCGGGGAGCTGTTTTTT. This gives the protein CASSARDRLFNTGELFF.

The V and J genes are TRBV5-6 and TRBJ2-7, with D possibly being TRBD2 (5 bases). This CDR3 is built from 15 residues. Trimming took off 0 bases at V and 6 bases at J, with 16 bases between the two ends. Germline CDR1 SGHDT, CDR2 YYEEEE. This CDR3 reads CASSLGVVGSSEQYF. Written as DNA, the CDR3 is TGTGCCAGCAGCTTGGGGGTGGTAGGGAGTAGCGAGCAGTACTTC.

The chain recombines TRBV19 with TRBJ2-1; TRBD2 might be the D (5 bases). V was pared by 8 bases and J by 6 bases, with 11 bases between. From germline, CDR1 is LNHDA and CDR2 SQIVND (reference sequence). The CDR3 spans 12 residues. The CDR3, as DNA: TGTGCCAGTGGACGGACTCCCAATGAGCAGTTCTTC. It specifies CASGRTPNEQFF.

This chain links TRBV9 with TRBJ2-7; D might be TRBD1 (6 bases). Trimming stripped 0 bases from V and 1 base from J, with 11 bases between. The CDR3 extends over 15 amino acids. Germline-derived CDR1 and CDR2 are SGDLS and YYNGEE. CDR3 region: CASSVGTELSYEQYF. As DNA, the CDR3 is TGTGCCAGCAGCGTAGGGACAGAACTGTCCTACGAGCAGTACTTC.

The count of this clone is one. The chain joins TRBV7-6 to TRBJ1-2, with D possibly TRBD1 on 6 matching bases. Trimming stripped 5 bases from V and 4 bases from J, with 17 bases between. The CDR3 consists of 15 residues. Germline lookup yields CDR1 SGHVS and CDR2 FNYEAQ. CDR3: CASSLGADAGYGYTF. The CDR3 DNA follows: TGTGCCAGCAGCCTGGGGGCCGACGCCGGCTATGGCTACACCTTC. Drawing the rest from reference TRBV7-6 and TRBJ1-2, the complete variable domain is GAGVSQSPRYKVTKRGQDVALRCDPISGHVSLYWYRQALGQGPEFLTYFNYEAQQDKSGLPNDRFSAERPEGSISTLTIQRTEQRDSAMYRCASSLGADAGYGYTFGSGTRLTVV.

The chain uses TRBV10-3 and TRBJ2-7; a possible D gene is TRBD2 (7 bases). The germline V and J ends were trimmed by 2 bases and 3 bases, with 11 bases remaining between them. CDR3 length: 14 amino acids. CDR1 and CDR2 (germline): ENHRY, SYGVKD. The CDR3 reads CAISEAGAVYEQYF. CDR3 bases: TGTGCCATCAGTGAGGCGGGGGCGGTCTACGAGCAGTACTTC.

There are a few counts of this clone. The chain combines TRBV2 with TRBJ1-1, with D possibly TRBD1 on 6 matching bases. CDR1 and CDR2 (germline): SNHLY, FYNNEI. CDR3 length: 14 amino acids. Between the trimmed V and J ends, which lost 7 bases and 0 bases, there was a span of 12 bases. The CDR3 protein is CASMGAGMNTEAFF. The DNA for the CDR3 is TGTGCCAGCATGGGGGCAGGGATGAACACTGAAGCTTTCTTT.